The rows below give T cell receptor beta chains drawn from one sample of a study of blood T cell repertoires in COVID-19. Libraries were prepared by immunoSEQ multiplex PCR; TCRdb keeps only in-frame clonotypes and omits some of them. The top ten clones hold under 15% of a sample with 200,000 to 250,000 clones, around 90% of them seen once. Sequenced sample: PBMCs or T cells enriched from blood (not recorded which). The source is a woman aged 45-60 years with acute COVID-19. CDR3s include the opening cysteine and the closing phenylalanine or tryptophan. The order of the fields is V gene, J gene, clone size, D gene, CDR3 DNA, CDR3 protein. A D gene is named only where the DNA matches it firmly. Clone size is stated in some rows and not others, as once, few, many or a class when expanded.

TRBV15	TRBJ1-2	.	TRBD1	TGTGCCACCAGCAGAGGCCTCGGACAGGGGGGCTACACCTTC	CATSRGLGQGGYTF
TRBV21-1	TRBJ2-1	.	.	TGTGCCAGCAGCCCTGGACTAGCGGGGATCAATGAGCAGTTCTTC	CASSPGLAGINEQFF
TRBV28	TRBJ2-2	few	.	TGTGCCAGCAGCCCACGGGGGTCGGGCACCGGGGAGCTGTTTTTT	CASSPRGSGTGELFF
TRBV2	TRBJ2-3	.	.	TGTGCCAGCGCCTATAGCACAGATACGCAGTATTTT	CASAYSTDTQYF
TRBV3-1/TRBV3-2	TRBJ2-1	.	TRBD2	TGTGCCAGCAGCCAAGATGTATTCGAAACGGGAGGGCCGTACAATGAGCAGTTCTTC	CASSQDVFETGGPYNEQFF
TRBV5-1	TRBJ2-3	.	.	TGCGCCAGCAGCTCTTGGGGCGCAGATACGCAGTATTTT	CASSSWGADTQYF
TRBV4-1	TRBJ2-5	.	.	TGCGCCAGCAGCAGAGGACAGGGAGGGGAGACCCAGTACTTC	CASSRGQGGETQYF
TRBV28	TRBJ1-2	.	TRBD1	TGTGCCAGCAGTTCACAGGGGACGCTTGGCTACACCTTC	CASSSQGTLGYTF
TRBV7-9	TRBJ2-1	.	.	TGTGCCAGCAGCTTAGCGCTAGAAATATTCTTC	CASSLALEIFF
TRBV2	TRBJ2-1	.	.	TGTGCCAGCCTTATGGCGGCCATTCTGCATGAGCAGTTCTTC	CASLMAAILHEQFF
TRBV5-4	TRBJ2-3	.	TRBD1	TGTGCCAGCAGCCCTGGGACAGGGTACACAGATACGCAGTATTTT	CASSPGTGYTDTQYF
TRBV2	TRBJ2-5	many	.	TGTGCCAGCAGTGAACGGGGTTTTAGGGCGACCCAGTACTTC	CASSERGFRATQYF
TRBV2	TRBJ2-7	.	TRBD2	TGTGCCGGTTTAGCGGGTGGAGCCTACGAGCAGTACTTC	CAGLAGGAYEQYF
TRBV5-1	TRBJ1-4	.	TRBD1	TGCGCCAGCAGCCGGGGACAGGGTAATGAAAAACTGTTTTTT	CASSRGQGNEKLFF
TRBV4-1	TRBJ1-5	once	.	TGCGCCAGCAGCCAAGTATTCAATCAGCCCCAGCATTTT	CASSQVFNQPQHF
TRBV27	TRBJ1-4	.	TRBD1	TGTGCCAGCAGTCCGAACAGGGGCCCTAAGGAAAAACTGTTTTTT	CASSPNRGPKEKLFF
TRBV4-1	TRBJ1-3	.	.	TGCGCCAGCAGCCAAGATCCCAGAGGAAACACCATATATTTT	CASSQDPRGNTIYF
TRBV5-6	TRBJ2-5	once	TRBD1	TGTGCCAGCAGCTATCCGACAGGGGGTATCGGGGAGACCCAGTACTTC	CASSYPTGGIGETQYF
TRBV14	TRBJ1-1	.	.	TGTGCCAGCAGCCCGGGGGGGCCGCGGGCTTTCTTT	CASSPGGPRAFF
TRBV12-3/TRBV12-4	TRBJ2-3	.	.	TGTGCCAGCAGTTTGGGGCGAATAGATACGCAGTATTTT	CASSLGRIDTQYF
TRBV19	TRBJ1-2	.	.	TGTGCCAGTAATCCGTCCCAGGGATATGGCTACACCTTC	CASNPSQGYGYTF
TRBV10-3	TRBJ2-1	.	TRBD2	TGTGCCATCGGGGGACTAGCGGGTGAGCAGTTCTTC	CAIGGLAGEQFF
TRBV2	TRBJ2-3	.	.	TGTGCCAGCGCCCAGGGTACGGAGACAGATACGCAGTATTTT	CASAQGTETDTQYF
TRBV5-1	TRBJ2-1	.	TRBD2	TGCGCCAGCAGCTTTGGTGGGAGGGCTCCCAATGAGCAGTTCTTC	CASSFGGRAPNEQFF
TRBV13	TRBJ1-2	once	.	TGTGCCAGCAGCTTAAGGCGGAGCGCGGGCGGCTACACCTTC	CASSLRRSAGGYTF
TRBV9	TRBJ2-7	.	.	TGTGCCAGCAGCGTAAGTAGCGTCTACGAGCAGTACTTC	CASSVSSVYEQYF
TRBV5-4	TRBJ2-2	many	TRBD1	TGTGCCAGCAGCCCCCGGGACAGGGGAGGCACCGGGGAGCTGTTTTTT	CASSPRDRGGTGELFF
TRBV6-4	TRBJ1-1	.	TRBD1	TGTGCCAGCAGAGCCACAGGGGGCGTCACTGAAGCTTTCTTT	CASRATGGVTEAFF
TRBV21-1	TRBJ2-6	.	.	TGTGCCAGCAGCAAAGCCCCGGGACAGGGTCCCTCTGGGGCCAACGTCCTGACTTTC	CASSKAPGQGPSGANVLTF
TRBV5-1	TRBJ1-1	.	.	TGCGCCAGCAGCAGGGGCTCCAACACTGAAGCTTTCTTT	CASSRGSNTEAFF